The present T cell receptor (beta chain) was sequenced within a study of response to subunit inactivated influenza vaccine. Via MiXCR, TCRdb re-called the RT-PCR reads, giving one row per CDR3 protein. The repertoire holds 500,000 to 750,000 distinct CDR3 sequences, with 14% as singletons. Study-level results: The authors suggested that few new T cells are recruited per seasonal influenza vaccination.

This clonotype was detected a few times. Its antigen is as yet unknown. Deletions cut 0 bases from V and 6 bases from J, with 12 bases between. Germline CDR1 ENHRY, CDR2 SYGVKD. The CDR3 is 14 residues long. The sequence was collected from a man in his fifties who received an inactivated influenza vaccine. The J gene is TRBJ2-7, the V gene TRBV10-3, with D possibly TRBD1 on 5 matching bases. The sequences come from PBMCs from blood, collected 11 to 12 days after vaccination. CDR3 sequence reads: CAISESSGLGEQYF. In DNA, the CDR3 is TGTGCCATCAGTGAGTCGTCAGGGTTAGGCGAGCAGTACTTC.